A selection of T cell receptor beta chains follows, all from one sample in a study of shared clonotypes between healthy human individuals. Libraries were prepared by immunoSEQ multiplex PCR; TCRdb keeps only in-frame clonotypes and omits some of them. The repertoire holds fewer than 1 million clones, with about 96% as singletons. Sequenced input: naive CD8+ T cells sorted from blood. These receptors came from a man aged 25 to 45 in good health. CDR3s include the opening cysteine and the closing phenylalanine or tryptophan. The order of the fields is clone size, D gene, V gene, J gene, CDR3 DNA, CDR3 protein. D genes are given only for firm matches. Clone size appears in some rows only: once, few, many, or a class for an expanded clone.

>.|.|TRBV29-1|TRBJ2-1
TGCAGCGTTGTAGTTTTGGGCAGGCCCGTGGGGGAGCAGTTCTTC
CSVVVLGRPVGEQFF
>.|.|TRBV9|TRBJ1-2
TGTGCCAGCAGCCCTTCGGGGCGTAGGGGCCGCTATGGCTACACCTTC
CASSPSGRRGRYGYTF
>.|.|TRBV7-8|TRBJ2-5
TGTGCCAGCAGCTTTGAGCCCCAAGAGACCCAGTACTTC
CASSFEPQETQYF
>.|.|TRBV7-9|TRBJ1-5
TGTGCCAGCAGCGACAATCAGCCCCAGCATTTT
CASSDNQPQHF
>.|.|TRBV6-5|TRBJ2-1
TGTGCCAGCAGTAACTACAATGAGCAGTTCTTC
CASSNYNEQFF
>.|TRBD1|TRBV28|TRBJ2-7
TGTGCCAGCAGTTTGGGCAGGGGGATGAGCTCCTACGAGCAGTACTTC
CASSLGRGMSSYEQYF
>.|.|TRBV6-5|TRBJ2-1
TGTGCCAGCAGTTACACAGAAACTAGATCCTACAATGAGCAGTTCTTC
CASSYTETRSYNEQFF
>.|.|TRBV6-1|TRBJ2-7
TGTGCCAGCAGTGACAGAAACTCCTACGAGCAGTACTTC
CASSDRNSYEQYF
>.|.|TRBV29-1|TRBJ2-7
TGCAGCGTTGAAGGCTTAGCGACCTCCTACGAGCAGTACTTC
CSVEGLATSYEQYF
>.|.|TRBV7-9|TRBJ2-1
TGTGCCAGCAGCTTTTTCCAGAACAATGAGCAGTTCTTC
CASSFFQNNEQFF
>.|TRBD2|TRBV14|TRBJ2-1
TGTGCCAGCAGCCCCGGGACTAGATTTACCGATGAGCAGTTCTTC
CASSPGTRFTDEQFF
>.|TRBD2|TRBV5-4|TRBJ2-2
TGTGCCAGCAGCTTGGGGGGGTTGGGACTAGCGAGAACCGGGGAGCTGTTTTTT
CASSLGGLGLARTGELFF
>.|.|TRBV6-5|TRBJ2-1
TGTGCCAGCAGTTACGGGGGGACAGACTACAATGAGCAGTTCTTC
CASSYGGTDYNEQFF
>.|TRBD1|TRBV7-9|TRBJ1-2
TGTGCCAGCAGCTTTCCCGGGACAGACTATGGCTACACCTTC
CASSFPGTDYGYTF
>.|.|TRBV7-9|TRBJ2-1
TGTGCCAGCAGAGACTACGCGGGAAGTGGTGAGCAGTTCTTC
CASRDYAGSGEQFF
>.|.|TRBV7-9|TRBJ2-7
TGTGCCAGCAGCCCCCCCTGGGGCTTAAGCTCCTACGAGCAGTACTTC
CASSPPWGLSSYEQYF
>once|.|TRBV25-1|TRBJ2-7
TGTGCCAGCAGGCGCCATTTGGGCGACGAGCAGTACTTC
CASRRHLGDEQYF
>.|TRBD2|TRBV6-5|TRBJ2-1
TGTGCCAGCAGTTACTTCAGCGGGGGAGCCTACAATGAGCAGTTCTTC
CASSYFSGGAYNEQFF
>.|TRBD1|TRBV7-9|TRBJ1-2
TGTGCCAGCAGCTCGATCCGAACGGGACAGGGGAATGGCTACACCTTC
CASSSIRTGQGNGYTF
>once|.|TRBV11-2|TRBJ2-3
TGTGCCAGCAGCTGGAATATTGAAAGCACAGATTATACGCAGTATTTT
CASSWNIESTDYTQYF
>.|.|TRBV6-1|TRBJ2-7
TGTGCCAGCTCCCTTGACAGGCTCTACGAGCAGTACTTC
CASSLDRLYEQYF
>.|TRBD1|TRBV4-1|TRBJ2-3
TGCGCCAGCAGCCAGGGACAGGGTAGCACAGATACGCAGTATTTT
CASSQGQGSTDTQYF
>.|.|TRBV14|TRBJ2-7
TGTGCCAGCAGCCAAGACAGGGCCTCGGGACCGAGCTCCTACGAGCAGTACTTC
CASSQDRASGPSSYEQYF
>.|TRBD1|TRBV5-1|TRBJ2-7
TGCGCCAGCAGCTTGGCCATAGGGGGACAGGGCTACGAGCAGTACTTC
CASSLAIGGQGYEQYF
>.|.|TRBV10-1|TRBJ2-7
TGCGCCAGCAGTCCCGGGATCAGGGGACCCTACGAGCAGTACTTC
CASSPGIRGPYEQYF
>.|TRBD2|TRBV7-8|TRBJ2-5
TGTGCCAGCAGCCCGGGACTAGCGGGAGGGGCCGAGACCCAGTACTTC
CASSPGLAGGAETQYF
>.|.|TRBV12-5|TRBJ2-5
TGTGCCGGGTATCTATTTGGGGCCACCGGGGAGACCCAGTACTTC
CAGYLFGATGETQYF
>.|.|TRBV5-6|TRBJ2-7
TGTGCCAGCAGCTTGGCTTTACAGGAGACCTACGAGCAGTACTTC
CASSLALQETYEQYF
>.|.|TRBV30|TRBJ2-1
TGTGCCTGGAGCGGGACTCAGCTGTACAATGAGCAGTTCTTC
CAWSGTQLYNEQFF